The source of this T cell receptor beta chain is a study of CD8+CD57+ T cells in acquired aplastic anemia (dated by TCRdb to 2016 to 2018). Broadly, across the study: Extracted DNA from sorted CD4+ and CD8+ cells averaged approximately 3.4 ug, ranging from roughly 0.2 to 30 ug. CD8+CD57+ expansion was defined as a frequency above the mean frequency observed in healthy subjects. Study-wide findings and limitations: Patients and healthy controls showed no significant difference in CD8+ Simpson's diversity (P=0.060). Roughly 30 CD8+ CDR3 sequences were found to be shared between patients and controls, but these sequences appeared to be highly expressed in patients and within the immunodominant clones of the patients.

Genomic DNA was used as template for profiling of TCR beta VDJ combinations and CDR3 sequences. An Illumina HiSeq 2000 was the platform used for TCR repertoire sequencing. Processing in the source paper ran as follows. Repertoire assessment relied on Simpson's diversity index, CDR3 size and DJ length profiles, and TRBV/TRBJ rearrangement plots. The most abundant DNA sequence in the deep sequencing data was defined as the immunodominant clone. CDR3 amino acid sequences were checked for sharing across subjects and were also compared against the VDJdb database and published repertoires. The public reads were quality trimmed at Q25 with fastp and then assembled into clones with MiXCR by TCRdb, keeping productive beta chains. Entries are consolidated by CDR3 protein sequence, retaining the most common genes and DNA. TCRdb, not the original authors, processed these V and J calls. The sample table lists about 120,000 distinct CDR3 sequences, 45% to 60% of them with a count of one. The ten largest clones capture roughly 30% of the sample.

From a lookup of the germline V gene (reference sequence), CDR1 and CDR2 are LNHDA and SQIVND. V is pruned by 5 bases and J by 6 bases, leaving 13 bases of the junction without a gene match. The CDR3 spans 16 residues, from the cysteine through the phenylalanine. Only CDR3 DNA remains: 48 bases, in frame from the first base. This clonotype was observed at least ten times. Its recognized antigen is unknown. There are no base qualities to consult, and no much larger clone falls within one base. The patients picked for sequencing were ones in whom flow cytometry had shown an expansion of CD8+CD57+ cells. Every patient had severe acquired aplastic anemia, diagnosed using the International Study of Aplastic Anemia and Agranulocytosis and Camitta criteria. Patients had received no therapy at the time of blood sampling. The study deep-sequenced TCR repertoires of sorted CD4+ and CD8+ blood T cells from severe aplastic anemia patients and healthy subjects. In the USA, patient enrollment took place under clinicaltrials.gov protocols 00001620, 01623167, 00001397, 00071045, 00081523 and 00961064. Ficoll-Paque density gradient centrifugation was used to isolate peripheral blood mononuclear cells. Before DNA extraction, CD4+ and CD8+ T cells were sorted with FACS or magnetic beads.

This clonotype was sampled from a human donor with aplastic anemia. The sample taken for sequencing was sorted CD4+, CD8+, or CD8+CD57+ T cells (not recorded which) from PBMCs. The sequence joins TRBV19 to TRBJ1-2, with 9 bases matching TRBD1. In nucleotides, the sequence is TGTGCCAGTAGTTTCCCGGAGCACAGGGGGCGGGATGGCTACACCTTC. This codes for CASSFPEHRGRDGYTF.